The present T cell receptor (beta chain) was sequenced within a study of T cells in pancreatic ductal adenocarcinoma. Points from the study as a whole: Tumor-versus-blood clonality comparisons may be biased toward lower tumor diversity. The resected pancreatic cancer cohort was biased toward the minority with early-stage disease. Blood clonality (about 0.069) did not differ significantly from tumor (about 0.11). Compared with tumor, blood showed more total productive templates and 7 to 9.5-fold more clonotypes.

Germline V gene sequence: CDR1 SEHNR, CDR2 FQNEAQ (reference sequence). The CDR3 is 15 residues long. The J segment lost 0 bases and the V segment lost 5 bases, leaving 3 bases of the junction unmatched. Selected pancreatic ductal adenocarcinoma patients had undergone surgery without neoadjuvant therapy. Only in-frame clones appear in the TCRdb table, and some are missing; sequencing was by immunoSEQ multiplex PCR. This sample carries 12,000 or so clones, 80% to 90% of them seen once, and the ten largest clones take about 17%. This clone qualifies as large. Its antigen is not identified. The chain has TRBV7-9 and TRBJ1-3, with 8 bases fitting TRBD1. The sample was PBMCs. This clonotype was obtained from a human donor with pancreatic ductal adenocarcinoma. The CDR3 here is CASSRTGRSGNTIYF. The CDR3 region has the DNA TGTGCCAGCAGCCGGACAGGGCGCTCTGGAAACACCATATATTTT.